This T cell receptor beta chain was profiled in a study of cytomegalovirus exposure and HLA in healthy donors. For the study at large: Findings of an earlier analysis included more than 90 million unique TCR beta sequences from roughly 200 million T cells.

This clone turned up a few times. The study ran its PCR with 60 Vbeta and 13 Jbeta primers. TCRdb's table, derived via immunoSEQ multiplex PCR, lists solely in-frame clones and lacks some. The sample lists about 200,000 clones, around 77% seen once, with 2.5% to 3.5% in the top ten. V gave up 6 bases and J gave up 6 bases; unmatched junction bases: 8. Germline V gene data show CDR1 as MNHNS and CDR2 as SASEGT. This CDR3 is built from 15 residues. The sequenced sample consisted of PBMCs. The clonotype originates from a woman aged 30 to 39 in good health and CMV-seronegative. This rearrangement joins TRBV6-1 to TRBJ1-5; TRBD1 matches 10 bases. For the CDR3, the DNA is TGTGCCAGCAGCCCGGACAGGGGGTATGGTCAGCCCCAGCATTTT. Its translation: CASSPDRGYGQPQHF.